Given below is one T cell receptor beta chain in context. Antigen: not known. This specimen belongs to a study of a mutant IDH1 vaccine in newly diagnosed glioma. Whole-study context: Sex distribution of treated patients was about 62% male and approximately 38% female; mean age was around 40 years. Most patients had radiochemotherapy with temozolomide before enrollment; others had one alone.

Sequencing used immunoSEQ multiplex PCR; TCRdb keeps in-frame clones, though not all of them. Of over 30,000 clones detected, about 80% appear once; the ten largest clones hold roughly 9%. Whole-study findings and limits: Any relationship between pseudoprogression and changes in top peripheral T cell clonotypes seemed absent.

This sample's time point: baseline, week 1 (first vaccination visit). Treatment reported: pre-vaccination baseline after standard-of-care therapy. Each donor presented with a new WHO grade 3 or 4 astrocytoma that tested IDH1-mutant and showed ATRX loss. V was cut by 0 bases and J by 7 bases, with 11 bases left in between. From germline, CDR1 is SGHNT and CDR2 YYREEE (reference sequence). The CDR3 extends over 14 amino acids. The chain is built from TRBV5-4 and TRBJ2-1; possibly TRBD2 for D (6 bases). This sample comprised peripheral blood mononuclear cells (PBMCs), obtained from a glioma patient treated with radiotherapy, temozolomide or both. This receptor was obtained from a man in his fifties with glioma. Some clones in this sample may be carry-over from other donors' samples. The CDR3 nucleotides read TGTGCCAGCAGCTTGGGGGCGGGGCGGAATGAGCAGTTCTTC. Its translation: CASSLGAGRNEQFF.